This T cell receptor (beta chain) was sequenced for a study of blood T cell repertoires in COVID-19. Study details: PBMCs, B-cell-depleted T cells, or T cells were the source of the cDNA or gDNA that made up the material.

The data were produced by immunoSEQ multiplex PCR, yet TCRdb's version contains in-frame clones alone and is incomplete. Among more than 95,000 clones listed, about 90% were seen once. Seattle patients were enrolled during active infection and followed longitudinally. The clonotype comes from a man aged 50-60 years with COVID-19, enrolled during active disease. The sample taken for sequencing was peripheral blood.

DNA of the CDR3: TGTGCCAGCAGCCCGGGACAGATTTACTCTGGGGCCAACGTCCTGACTTTC. Translation: CASSPGQIYSGANVLTF. The chain links TRBV7-8 to TRBJ2-6; 7 bases are a match to TRBD1. Unmatched junction bases numbered 7, after V lost 5 bases and J lost 0 bases. The CDR3 covers 17 residues. Germline V gene lookup returns CDR1 SGHVS and CDR2 FQNEAQ.